This entry lists 19 T cell receptor beta chains sequenced from one sample in a study of T cells after somatic rescue of genetic block. The assay was immunoSEQ multiplex PCR, and TCRdb's table has in-frame clones only and misses some. Among roughly 51,000 clones listed, approximately 96% were seen once. Sequencing was done on a sample of peripheral blood mononuclear cells (PBMCs). These receptors came from a child younger than two.

The chain is built from TRBV5-4 and TRBJ2-7, with 14 bases lining up with TRBD2. CDR3 length: 15 residues. J gave up 7 bases and V 4 bases, and 7 bases lay outside the gene matches. Germline loops: CDR1 SGHNT, CDR2 YYREEE (reference sequence). The CDR3 DNA reads TGTGCCAGCAGCATCCCCGGACTAGCGGGAGGTGAGCAGTACTTC. As protein: CASSIPGLAGGEQYF.

The chain carries TRBV14 and TRBJ2-2; a weak D match, TRBD2 (5 bases). The CDR3 is made up of 13 amino acids. V was trimmed by 0 bases and J by 11 bases, leaving 10 bases between them. Germline CDR1 reads SGHDN; CDR2 reads FVKESK. The CDR3 loop reads CASSQDLTGELFF. The CDR3 DNA reads TGTGCCAGCAGCCAAGATCTGACGGGAGAGCTGTTTTTT.

The V and J genes are TRBV28 and TRBJ2-7; D is uncertain. In germline, CDR1 is MDHEN, CDR2 SYDVKM. V was clipped by 6 bases and J by 3 bases, with 18 bases between them. CDR3 length: 15 residues. CDR3 protein: CASSSRAPNLYEQYF. The CDR3 DNA sequence: TGTGCCAGCAGCTCTCGGGCTCCCAATCTCTACGAGCAGTACTTC.

The chain couples TRBV15 to TRBJ2-7; the D is unclear. The CDR3 runs to 12 residues. V lost 1 base and J lost 3, with 4 bases in between. Germline V gene lookup returns CDR1 LNHNV and CDR2 YYDKDF (reference sequence). In nucleotides, the CDR3 is TGTGCCACCAGCAGAGGGGGCTACGAGCAGTACTTC. Residues: CATSRGGYEQYF.

The chain carries TRBV5-1 and TRBJ1-4; 9 bases agree with TRBD1. CDR1 is SGHRS and CDR2 is YFSETQ in the germline V gene. Trimming removed 3 bases from V and 7 bases from J; junction bases left unmatched: 10. The CDR3 has 16 residues. The CDR3 reads CASSSLTGTGREKLFF. The DNA for the CDR3 is TGCGCCAGCAGCTCGCTGACCGGGACAGGGCGTGAAAAACTGTTTTTT.

This chain uses TRBV5-6 with TRBJ1-1; 9 bases fit TRBD1. Trimming at V came to 4 bases and at J to 4 bases, leaving 5 bases not matched to a gene. The CDR3 extends over 14 amino acids. Germline CDR1 and CDR2: SGHDT and YYEEEE. The CDR3 here is CASSAETGGTEAFF. For the CDR3, the DNA is TGTGCCAGCAGCGCCGAGACAGGGGGCACTGAAGCTTTCTTT.

The chain links TRBV29-1 to TRBJ2-5; 7 nucleotides agree with TRBD1. V lost 0 bases and J lost 2; bases outside the gene matches: 9. The CDR3 covers 16 residues. Germline V gene data show CDR1 as SQVTM and CDR2 as ANQGSEA. The CDR3 DNA reads TGCAGCGTTGAAGAGATCAGGGACAGCTATCAAGAGACCCAGTACTTC. Translated, it gives CSVEEIRDSYQETQYF.

This rearrangement joins TRBV6-1 to TRBJ2-7; the D call may be TRBD1 or TRBD2 (5 bases each). The CDR3 spans 14 residues. The V gene lost 1 base and the J gene lost 3 bases, with 10 bases spanning the gap. The germline V gene has CDR1 MNHNS and CDR2 SASEGT. The CDR3 coding sequence is TGTGCCAGCAGTGAAGTCGGGACCATCTACGAGCAGTACTTC. Protein product: CASSEVGTIYEQYF.

This chain connects TRBV7-9 to TRBJ1-5, with D uncertain. Trimming left V 5 bases short and J 3 bases short, with 8 bases between. CDR1 and CDR2 (germline): SEHNR, FQNEAQ (reference sequence). The CDR3 length is 13 residues. Here the CDR3 DNA reads TGTGCCAGCAGCGGTAGAGACAATCAGCCCCAGCATTTT. Translation: CASSGRDNQPQHF.

This sequence joins TRBV27 and TRBJ2-6; 12 bases are a match to TRBD2. V gave up 4 bases and J gave up 4 bases; unmatched junction bases: 5. Germline V CDR1 and CDR2: MNHEY, SMNVEV (reference sequence). This CDR3 region has 17 residues. The CDR3 is CASSSRLAGAGANVLTF. The CDR3 DNA reads TGTGCCAGCAGTTCCCGACTAGCGGGAGCCGGGGCCAACGTCCTGACTTTC.

This chain uses TRBV6-1 with TRBJ1-4, with 9 bases identical to TRBD1. This CDR3 comprises 14 residues. The germline V gene has CDR1 MNHNS and CDR2 SASEGT. The V and J ends lost 6 bases and 5 bases, in that order; junction bases with no gene match: 4. This chain's CDR3 is CASRGTGSNEKLFF. The DNA of the CDR3 is TGTGCCAGCAGAGGGACAGGGTCGAATGAAAAACTGTTTTTT.

The chain uses TRBV2 and TRBJ1-5; 7 bases line up with TRBD1. This CDR3 contains 14 residues. The V gene end was trimmed by 8 bases and the J gene end by 5 bases; junction bases not matched to a gene: 9. CDR1 SNHLY and CDR2 FYNNEI come from the germline V gene. CDR3 in DNA: TGTGCCAGCTCGCCCGACAGGGTTCATCAGCCCCAGCATTTT. Protein product: CASSPDRVHQPQHF.

The chain has TRBV28 and TRBJ1-5; D remains ambiguous. There are 15 residues in the CDR3. V lost 2 bases and J 2 bases, leaving 10 bases between the germline ends. Germline V gene sequence: CDR1 MDHEN, CDR2 SYDVKM. CDR3 protein: CASSLRTRGNQPQHF. DNA for the CDR3: TGTGCCAGCAGTTTACGAACTAGGGGCAATCAGCCCCAGCATTTT.

The rearrangement uses TRBV5-6 and TRBJ2-5, with 8 bases aligning to TRBD1. Trimming took 3 bases from V and 5 from J; bases not matched to a gene: 3. The CDR3 contains 13 residues. Germline V gene sequence: CDR1 SGHDT, CDR2 YYEEEE. The DNA of the CDR3 is TGTGCCAGCAGCTGGGGACAGGCGGAGACCCAGTACTTC. Encoded protein: CASSWGQAETQYF.

The table lists this clone with a count of one. The V gene is TRBV5-1, the J gene TRBJ2-4; D possibly corresponds to TRBD2 (5 bases). V gave up 5 bases and J gave up 2 bases, with 11 bases separating them. This CDR3 region has 14 residues. Looked up from germline, CDR1 is SGHRS and CDR2 is YFSETQ. The CDR3 protein is CASSLTGTKNIQYF. The CDR3, as DNA: TGCGCCAGCAGTTTGACGGGGACCAAAAACATTCAGTACTTC.

The chain couples TRBV29-1 to TRBJ1-1; 7 bases fit TRBD1. Trimming removed 7 bases from V and 1 base from J; junction bases left unmatched: 6. The germline gives CDR1 SQVTM, CDR2 ANQGSEA. The CDR3 runs 13 residues. The CDR3 region has the DNA TGCAGCGGTACAGGGGTTCGGAACACTGAAGCTTTCTTT. It yields the protein CSGTGVRNTEAFF.

The rearrangement joins TRBV7-9 to TRBJ1-1; D is unresolved. V was pared by 5 bases and J by 4 bases, with 8 bases between. CDR1 and CDR2 (germline): SEHNR, FQNEAQ (reference sequence). CDR3 length: 12 amino acids. CDR3 amino acids: CASSRMGTEAFF. The CDR3 nucleotides read TGTGCCAGCAGCAGGATGGGCACTGAAGCTTTCTTT.

The rearrangement links TRBV28 to TRBJ1-4; 7 bases are a match to TRBD1. Germline CDR1 MDHEN, CDR2 SYDVKM. The junction had 10 bases not matched to a gene; V was cut back by 2 bases and J by 7 bases. This CDR3 is built from 16 residues. The CDR3 bases are TGTGCCAGCAGTTTACCAAGACCGGGACAGCTTGAAAAACTGTTTTTT. Translated: CASSLPRPGQLEKLFF.

As for this clone: Other DNA sequences of this sample code for an identical CDR3. This chain uses TRBV5-4 with TRBJ1-2, with D possibly matching TRBD1 (6 bases). Germline CDR1 SGHNT, CDR2 YYREEE (reference sequence). V dropped 8 bases and J dropped 6 bases, with 26 bases sitting between them. The CDR3 totals 16 residues. The CDR3 region has the DNA TGTGCCAGTAGCCCCGGGTTTAGGAGGGGGGCGGATGGCTACACCTTC. Translating gives CASSPGFRRGADGYTF.